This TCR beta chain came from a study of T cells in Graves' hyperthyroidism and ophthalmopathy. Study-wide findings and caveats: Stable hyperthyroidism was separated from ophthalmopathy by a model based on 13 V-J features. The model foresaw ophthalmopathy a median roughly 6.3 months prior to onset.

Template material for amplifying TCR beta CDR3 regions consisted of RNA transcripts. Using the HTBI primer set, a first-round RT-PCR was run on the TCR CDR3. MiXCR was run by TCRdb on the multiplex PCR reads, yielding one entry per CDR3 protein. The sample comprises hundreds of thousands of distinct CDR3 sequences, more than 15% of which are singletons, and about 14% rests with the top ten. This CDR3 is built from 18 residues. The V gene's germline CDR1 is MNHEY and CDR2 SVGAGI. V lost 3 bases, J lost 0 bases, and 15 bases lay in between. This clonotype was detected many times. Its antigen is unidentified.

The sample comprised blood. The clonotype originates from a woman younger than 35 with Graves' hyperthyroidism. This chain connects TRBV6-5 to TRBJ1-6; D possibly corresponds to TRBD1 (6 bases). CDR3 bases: TGTGCCAGCAGTTATGGGACACGACCTTTCTCCTATAATTCACCCCTCCACTTT. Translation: CASSYGTRPFSYNSPLHF.